These 18 T cell receptor beta chains share one sample of origin, sequenced in a study of cytomegalovirus exposure and HLA in healthy donors. The PCR ran on 60 Vbeta and 13 Jbeta primers. Method: immunoSEQ multiplex PCR; TCRdb's copy keeps in-frame clones and lacks some. Found here are some 150,000 clones, roughly 79% of them singletons; the top ten hold around 1.5%. Sequencing input: PBMCs. Receptor source: a woman aged 40 to 50 in good health and CMV-seronegative.

The chain has TRBV5-1 and TRBJ2-1; 8 nucleotides agree with TRBD1. The CDR3 is 15 residues long. The V and J ends lost 7 bases and 2 bases, in that order; junction bases with no gene match: 8. Germline CDR1 reads SGHRS; CDR2 reads YFSETQ. CDR3 residues: CASRHGQGPYNEQFF. As DNA, the CDR3 is TGCGCCAGCCGCCACGGACAGGGACCCTACAATGAGCAGTTCTTC.

The J gene is TRBJ1-5, the V gene TRBV6-1, with D unclear. The CDR3 spans 18 residues. Trimming pared 2 bases from V and 1 base from J, leaving 18 bases between. Germline V gene sequence: CDR1 MNHNS, CDR2 SASEGT. This chain's CDR3 is CASSERRWRPDSNQPQHF. The CDR3 DNA sequence: TGTGCCAGCAGTGAAAGGCGGTGGCGGCCAGACAGCAATCAGCCCCAGCATTTT.

This chain links TRBV5-1 with TRBJ1-3; maybe TRBD1 (6 bases). The CDR3 has 18 residues. V dropped 0 bases and J dropped 2 bases, with 18 bases sitting between them. Germline V lookup: CDR1 SGHRS, CDR2 YFSETQ. CDR3 nucleotides: TGCGCCAGCAGCTTGGGGCGGGCAGGGGCCCTTACTGGAAACACCATATATTTT. Amino acids: CASSLGRAGALTGNTIYF.

The genes are TRBV4-3 and TRBJ1-2; 8 bases fit TRBD1. Germline-derived CDR1 and CDR2 are LGHNA and YSLEER. Germline trimming cut 1 base from V and 4 bases from J; bases unmatched to any gene: 5. The CDR3 consists of 15 residues. CDR3 sequence reads: CASSQGTGLGYGYTF. CDR3 nucleotide sequence: TGCGCCAGCAGCCAAGGGACAGGGTTGGGCTATGGCTACACCTTC.

V gene TRBV27 combines with J gene TRBJ1-3; D is perhaps TRBD1 (5 bases). The CDR3 contains 13 residues. Germline assignment: CDR1 MNHEY and CDR2 SMNVEV (reference sequence). V was shortened by 4 bases and J by 8 bases, with 12 bases between the two germline ends. CDR3 DNA: TGTGCCAGCAGTTCCTACCAGACAGACACCATATATTTT. Protein sequence: CASSSYQTDTIYF.

This chain links TRBV9 with TRBJ2-3; D is possibly TRBD1 (6 bases). The V end lost 5 bases, the J end lost 0 bases, and 7 bases lay between the germline ends. Germline lookup yields CDR1 SGDLS and CDR2 YYNGEE. This CDR3 region has 13 residues. The CDR3 region is CASRGTSTDTQYF. Written as DNA, the CDR3 is TGTGCCAGCAGGGGGACAAGCACAGATACGCAGTATTTT.

The rearrangement joins TRBV28 to TRBJ2-7; 7 bases map to TRBD1. The germline CDR1 and CDR2 sequences are MDHEN and SYDVKM. The V segment lost 5 bases and the J segment 0 bases; nucleotides outside the gene matches: 10. CDR3 length: 16 residues. This CDR3 reads CASSTRTGRSSYEQYF. CDR3 in DNA: TGTGCCAGCAGTACGAGGACAGGAAGGAGCTCCTACGAGCAGTACTTC.

The rearrangement links TRBV4-2 to TRBJ2-3; D perhaps matches TRBD2 (5 bases). The germline CDR1 and CDR2 sequences are LGHNA and YNFKEQ. With 1 base removed from V and 4 bases from J, the gap between germline ends came to 12 bases. This CDR3 has 15 amino acids. The CDR3 reads CASSQAGGSADTQYF. The DNA for the CDR3 is TGTGCCAGCAGCCAAGCCGGCGGGTCGGCAGATACGCAGTATTTT.

The chain joins TRBV29-1 to TRBJ2-3, with 8 nucleotides matching TRBD2. Trimming took 7 bases from V and 6 from J; bases not matched to a gene: 9. This CDR3 has 13 amino acids. Per germline, CDR1 SQVTM and CDR2 ANQGSEA. The CDR3 is CSAQRGSWDTQYF. The CDR3 DNA reads as TGCAGCGCCCAGCGGGGGAGCTGGGATACGCAGTATTTT.

This rearrangement joins TRBV7-2 to TRBJ1-4; a weak D match, TRBD1 (5 bases). CDR1 and CDR2 (germline): SGHTA, FQGNSA. CDR3 length equals 13 residues. V gave up 5 bases and J gave up 8 bases, with 12 bases separating them. DNA for the CDR3: TGTGCCAGCAGCGGGGGGTTGGAGGAAAAACTGTTTTTT. Translating it yields CASSGGLEEKLFF.

V usage is TRBV7-6 and J usage is TRBJ2-1; tentatively, D is TRBD2 (5 bases). CDR1 is SGHVS and CDR2 is FNYEAQ in the germline V gene. The CDR3 has 15 residues. Trimming removed 5 bases at V and 0 bases at J, with 11 bases between. The CDR3 nucleotides read TGTGCCAGCAGCACCTTAGCGAACTCCTACAATGAGCAGTTCTTC. Its translation is CASSTLANSYNEQFF. Full variable domain (rest looked up from reference TRBV7-6 and TRBJ2-1): GAGVSQSPRYKVTKRGQDVALRCDPISGHVSLYWYRQALGQGPEFLTYFNYEAQQDKSGLPNDRFSAERPEGSISTLTIQRTEQRDSAMYRCASSTLANSYNEQFFGPGTRLTVL.

V and J are TRBV11-2 and TRBJ1-2; 8 bases line up with TRBD1. Germline V lookup: CDR1 SGHAT, CDR2 FQNNGV. This CDR3 is 15 amino acids long. V dropped 5 bases and J dropped 8; count of bases not matched to a gene: 13. The CDR3 sequence is CASSRSNQGATGYTF. CDR3 DNA sequence: TGTGCCAGCAGCCGTAGCAACCAGGGGGCGACGGGCTACACCTTC.

This clone is a singleton in its sample. As DNA, the CDR3 is TGCAGCGTTGGTGGGGGACAGGGGGCGGCTGAAGCTTTCTTT. Protein sequence: CSVGGGQGAAEAFF. The chain is built from TRBV29-1 and TRBJ1-1, with 12 bases matching TRBD1. V was pared by 4 bases and J by 6 bases, with 6 bases of the junction left unmatched. Germline loops: CDR1 SQVTM, CDR2 ANQGSEA. This CDR3 has 14 residues.

The V gene is TRBV2, the J gene TRBJ2-4; 8 bases map to TRBD1. J lost 7 bases, V lost 7 bases, and 3 bases had no gene match. The V gene's germline CDR1 is SNHLY and CDR2 FYNNEI. This CDR3 is built from 12 residues. The chain's CDR3 is CASKQGENIQYF. The DNA of the CDR3 is TGTGCCAGCAAACAGGGGGAGAACATTCAGTACTTC.

The genes are TRBV5-1 and TRBJ2-5; TRBD1 agrees at 9 bases. The CDR3 loop spans 16 amino acids. The V gene's germline CDR1 is SGHRS and CDR2 YFSETQ. Trimming took 0 bases from V and 3 from J; bases not matched to a gene: 6. CDR3 nucleotides: TGCGCCAGCAGCTTGGGAGGAACAGGGGGCGAAGAGACCCAGTACTTC. Translating it yields CASSLGGTGGEETQYF.

The chain couples TRBV7-9 to TRBJ1-3; D might be TRBD1 (5 bases). Trimming removed 11 bases from V and 0 bases from J, with 8 bases in between. Germline V lookup: CDR1 SEHNR, CDR2 FQNEAQ (reference sequence). The CDR3 runs 12 residues. This chain's CDR3 is CASGYSGNTIYF. The CDR3, as DNA: TGTGCCTCAGGGTACTCTGGAAACACCATATATTTT.

The chain carries TRBV7-8 and TRBJ1-6; TRBD1 aligns across 9 bases. V lost 2 bases to trimming and J lost 6 bases; unmatched junction nucleotides: 2. CDR3 length equals 15 residues. Germline-derived CDR1 and CDR2 are SGHVS and FQNEAQ. CDR3 sequence (DNA): TGTGCCAGCAGCTTACAGACAGGGGGTAATTCACCCCTCCACTTT. It yields the protein CASSLQTGGNSPLHF.

In DNA, the CDR3 is TGTGCCAGCAGTGACCCGAGTCCCGTTTACGGCTACGAGCAGTACTTC. It yields the protein CASSDPSPVYGYEQYF. The gene calls are TRBV25-1 and TRBJ2-7; unclear D gene. Per the germline V gene, CDR1 is MGHDK and CDR2 is SYGVNS. There are 16 residues in the CDR3. V was cut by 3 bases and J by 3 bases, with 18 bases left in between.